Below are 32 T cell receptor beta chains sequenced from a single sample in a study of blood T cell repertoires in COVID-19. Repertoires were generated with immunoSEQ multiplex PCR, while TCRdb's copy carries only in-frame clones and drops some. Here the sample spans 150,000 to 200,000 clones, approximately 86% being singletons. Material for sequencing was peripheral blood. Source of these receptors: a man aged 45-65 years with active or convalescent COVID-19.

This chain connects TRBV28 to TRBJ2-7; 11 bases align to TRBD1. Germline CDR1 reads MDHEN; CDR2 reads SYDVKM. The CDR3 is 14 amino acids. V was pared by 11 bases and J by 1 base, with 7 bases of the junction left unmatched. The CDR3 sequence: CACTDRGPSYEQYF. CDR3 nucleotide sequence: TGTGCCTGCACGGACAGGGGGCCATCCTACGAGCAGTACTTC.

CDR3 sequence: CASRSGGYSSYEQYF. The CDR3 DNA reads as TGTGCCAGCAGATCAGGGGGTTACAGCTCCTACGAGCAGTACTTC. The chain combines TRBV6-5 with TRBJ2-7, with 7 nucleotides matching TRBD1. CDR1 MNHEY and CDR2 SVGAGI come from the germline V gene. The CDR3 sequence is 15 residues long. With 6 bases clipped from V and 0 bases from J, the junction kept 8 bases outside the gene matches.

The chain employs TRBV7-6 and TRBJ2-7, with 7 positions matching TRBD1. There are 15 residues in the CDR3. With V trimmed by 5 bases and J by 0 bases, 7 bases remained unmatched. In germline, CDR1 is SGHVS, CDR2 FNYEAQ. The CDR3 DNA sequence: TGTGCCAGCAGCAGGGGACAGATGAGCTCCTACGAGCAGTACTTC. It codes for CASSRGQMSSYEQYF.

The gene calls are TRBV19 and TRBJ2-3, with 7 bases identical to TRBD2. CDR3 length: 15 residues. Germline values: CDR1 LNHDA, CDR2 SQIVND (reference sequence). Germline trimming cut 7 bases from V and 4 bases from J; bases unmatched to any gene: 11. The CDR3 spells CASTYDGSGADTQYF. CDR3 sequence (DNA): TGTGCCAGTACCTATGACGGGAGCGGGGCAGATACGCAGTATTTT.

V is TRBV5-1 and J is TRBJ1-6; the D gene is possibly TRBD1 (5 bases). The CDR3 has 18 residues. Germline V gene data show CDR1 as SGHRS and CDR2 as YFSETQ. Trimming shortened V by 2 bases and J by 0 bases, and 15 bases separated the two germline ends. The CDR3 region is CASSFTGRKGSYNSPLHF. In DNA form, the CDR3 reads TGCGCCAGCAGCTTTACAGGTAGAAAGGGCTCCTATAATTCACCCCTCCACTTT.

The genes are TRBV30 and TRBJ2-5; TRBD2 agrees at 9 bases. The junction had 2 bases not matched to a gene; V was cut back by 5 bases and J by 1 base. Germline values: CDR1 GTSNPN, CDR2 SVGIG (reference sequence). The CDR3 runs to 13 residues. This chain's CDR3 is CAWERGVQETQYF. The DNA of the CDR3 is TGTGCCTGGGAGCGGGGGGTCCAAGAGACCCAGTACTTC.

The chain recombines TRBV19 with TRBJ1-1; TRBD1 is a possible D gene (6 bases). Germline lookup yields CDR1 LNHDA and CDR2 SQIVND (reference sequence). V was clipped by 10 bases and J by 3 bases, with 18 bases between them. The CDR3 sequence is 14 residues long. CDR3: CATRGGGSHTEAFF. The DNA of the CDR3 is TGTGCCACCCGGGGGGGCGGGTCACACACTGAAGCTTTCTTT.

The chain links TRBV5-1 to TRBJ2-1, with a weak D call TRBD1 (5 bases). Deletions cut 0 bases from V and 0 bases from J, with 13 bases between. The germline V gene has CDR1 SGHRS and CDR2 YFSETQ. The CDR3 is 17 amino acids. Here the CDR3 reads CASSLGGALPSYNEQFF. The DNA of the CDR3 is TGCGCCAGCAGCTTGGGTGGGGCACTGCCCTCCTACAATGAGCAGTTCTTC.

The chain recombines TRBV9 with TRBJ2-3; 10 bases align to TRBD2. With 5 bases clipped from V and 6 bases from J, the junction kept 9 bases outside the gene matches. Per germline, CDR1 SGDLS and CDR2 YYNGEE. This CDR3 comprises 15 residues. In DNA, the CDR3 is TGTGCCAGCAGTCTATCGTCTAGCGGGAGTGATACGCAGTATTTT. It translates to CASSLSSSGSDTQYF. Full variable domain (remainder filled in from reference TRBV9 and TRBJ2-3): DSGVTQTPKHLITATGQRVTLRCSPRSGDLSVYWYQQSLDQGLQFLIQYYNGEERAKGNILERFSAQQFPDLHSELNLSSLELGDSALYFCASSLSSSGSDTQYFGPGTRLTVL.

The chain uses TRBV4-2 and TRBJ2-1, with TRBD1 matching over 9 bases. The CDR3 is made up of 16 amino acids. V was clipped by 3 bases and J by 3 bases; unmatched bases: 6. Germline CDR1 is LGHNA and CDR2 is YNFKEQ. CDR3 DNA: TGTGCCAGCAGCCAGATGCCGGGACAGGGCTACAATGAGCAGTTCTTC. Protein product: CASSQMPGQGYNEQFF.

The chain uses TRBV3-1 (or the pseudogene TRBV3-2) and TRBJ2-3, with D perhaps TRBD1 (5 bases). This CDR3 has 12 residues. Trimming pared 8 bases from V and 4 bases from J, leaving 10 bases between. Germline V CDR1 and CDR2: LGHDT, YNNKEL (reference sequence). The CDR3 nucleotides are TGTGCCAGCGGGGCCAGTCCAGATACGCAGTATTTT. It codes for CASGASPDTQYF.

This chain links TRBV30 with TRBJ2-1, with TRBD1 matching 8 bases. Germline-derived CDR1 and CDR2 are GTSNPN and SVGIG (reference sequence). V was clipped by 1 base and J by 8 bases; unmatched bases: 4. The CDR3 sequence is 13 residues long. CDR3 sequence: CAWSETGGYEQFF. DNA of the CDR3: TGTGCCTGGAGTGAAACAGGGGGATATGAGCAGTTCTTC.

The rearrangement links TRBV24-1 to TRBJ2-3; a weak D match, TRBD2 (6 bases). Between the trimmed V and J ends, which lost 3 bases and 7 bases, there was a span of 10 bases. CDR3 size: 13 residues. Germline V CDR1 and CDR2: KGHDR, SFDVKD. The CDR3 DNA reads as TGTGCCACCAGTGATCCGACTAGGAATACGCAGTATTTT. It is translated as CATSDPTRNTQYF.

The chain carries TRBV7-3 and TRBJ2-3, with D possibly being TRBD2 (5 bases). The CDR3 length is 16 residues. Germline V lookup: CDR1 SGHTA, CDR2 FQGTGA. Trimming pared 2 bases from V and 2 bases from J, leaving 14 bases between. The CDR3 region has the DNA TGTGCCAGCAGCTTAGGGTCGGCGGGTTTCACAGATACGCAGTATTTT. Residues: CASSLGSAGFTDTQYF.

This chain joins TRBV5-1 and TRBJ2-1, with 7 bases lining up with TRBD1. J was trimmed by 6 bases and V by 5 bases; bases with no gene match: 5. The CDR3 consists of 13 residues. The V gene's germline CDR1 is SGHRS and CDR2 YFSETQ. The CDR3, as DNA: TGCGCCAGCAGTCAGACAGGGATCAATGAGCAGTTCTTC. It yields the protein CASSQTGINEQFF.

This sequence joins TRBV24-1 and TRBJ2-7; 14 bases align to TRBD2. Germline V CDR1 and CDR2: KGHDR, SFDVKD. J gave up 4 bases and V 3 bases, and 4 bases lay outside the gene matches. The CDR3 has 16 amino acids. Written as DNA, the CDR3 is TGTGCCACCAGTGATGGGACTAGCGGGGGAAGATACGAGCAGTACTTC. Its protein is CATSDGTSGGRYEQYF.

This chain joins TRBV7-2 and TRBJ2-5, with a weak D call TRBD1 (6 bases). V lost 1 base and J lost 5, with 14 bases in between. CDR1 SGHTA and CDR2 FQGNSA come from the germline V gene. The CDR3 loop spans 15 amino acids. In DNA, the CDR3 is TGTGCCAGCAGCTTAGTCACAGGGTATTGGGAGACCCAGTACTTC. It is translated as CASSLVTGYWETQYF. Supplemented by reference TRBV7-2 and TRBJ2-5, the full variable domain reads GAGVSQSPSNKVTEKGKDVELRCDPISGHTALYWYRQSLGQGLEFLIYFQGNSAPDKSGLPSDRFSAERTGGSVSTLTIQRTQQEDSAVYLCASSLVTGYWETQYFGPGTRLLVL.

The CDR3 protein is CAKGQPKGYGYTF. CDR3 nucleotide sequence: TGTGCCAAGGGACAGCCCAAGGGCTATGGCTACACCTTC. This sequence joins TRBV2 and TRBJ1-2, with 7 bases aligning to TRBD1. The CDR3 runs 13 residues. After removal of 10 bases from V and 4 bases from J, the junction contained 9 bases not matched to a gene. CDR1 and CDR2 from the germline V gene are SNHLY and FYNNEI.

This sequence joins TRBV5-1 and TRBJ1-4; 7 bases map to TRBD1. The CDR3 totals 15 residues. Germline CDR1 is SGHRS and CDR2 is YFSETQ. The ends lost 3 bases at V and 3 bases at J; junction bases unmatched: 5. The DNA for the CDR3 is TGCGCCAGCAGCTCGGGGGACAGCGCTAATGAAAAACTGTTTTTT. Protein: CASSSGDSANEKLFF.

The V gene is TRBV5-1, the J gene TRBJ1-3, with TRBD1 identical over 10 bases. The CDR3 spans 14 residues. V lost 7 bases and J lost 0; bases outside the gene matches: 1. CDR1 is SGHRS and CDR2 is YFSETQ in the germline V gene. The CDR3 sequence is CASGQGGSGNTIYF. The CDR3 DNA reads as TGCGCCAGCGGACAGGGGGGCTCTGGAAACACCATATATTTT.

The chain couples TRBV9 to TRBJ2-5; tentative D call: TRBD2 (6 bases). V gave up 0 bases and J gave up 1 base, with 7 bases separating them. The CDR3 contains 14 residues. From germline, CDR1 is SGDLS and CDR2 YYNGEE. The CDR3 bases are TGTGCCAGCAGCGTAGCGGGAGCCCAAGAGACCCAGTACTTC. Translated: CASSVAGAQETQYF.

This chain uses TRBV7-9 with TRBJ1-5; a possible D gene is TRBD1 (6 bases). The CDR3 loop spans 15 amino acids. Trimming took off 5 bases at V and 0 bases at J, with 11 bases between the two ends. Germline lookup yields CDR1 SEHNR and CDR2 FQNEAQ (reference sequence). CDR3 sequence (DNA): TGTGCCAGCAGCCTCGGACAGAATAGCAATCAGCCCCAGCATTTT. Its protein product is CASSLGQNSNQPQHF.

The chain joins TRBV28 to TRBJ1-1; D remains unclear. The CDR3 covers 14 residues. Trimming stripped 3 bases from V and 0 bases from J, with 8 bases between. In germline, CDR1 is MDHEN, CDR2 SYDVKM. The CDR3 here is CASSFPQVNTEAFF. CDR3 bases: TGTGCCAGCAGTTTCCCCCAGGTGAACACTGAAGCTTTCTTT.

The chain links TRBV7-2 to TRBJ1-5; weak D call: TRBD1 (6 bases). V lost 7 bases and J lost 5, with 9 bases in between. The germline gives CDR1 SGHTA, CDR2 FQGNSA. CDR3 length: 12 amino acids. The CDR3 nucleotides read TGTGCCAGCACACAGGGAGATCAGCCCCAGCATTTT. Encoded protein: CASTQGDQPQHF.

In nucleotides, the CDR3 is TGTGCCAGCAGCTTTGAGGCAGGGAAGTCTGGAAACACCATATATTTT. As protein: CASSFEAGKSGNTIYF. The chain has TRBV12-1 and TRBJ1-3; the tabulated D call, TRBD1, remains unverified against the DNA. TRBV12-1 is recorded as a pseudogene. The CDR3 has 16 amino acids.

The chain recombines TRBV20-1 with TRBJ2-5, with D perhaps matching TRBD1 (6 bases). The CDR3 runs to 15 residues. In germline, CDR1 is DFQATT, CDR2 SNEGSKA (reference sequence). Trimming removed 3 bases from V and 5 bases from J, with 19 bases in between. Written as DNA, the CDR3 is TGCAGTGCTAGTTCCGGGACACAGGGCGGGGAGACCCAGTACTTC. As protein: CSASSGTQGGETQYF.

The chain joins TRBV21-1 to TRBJ2-3; the table's TRBD2 call for D was not verified on the DNA. TRBV21-1 is a pseudogene segment. The CDR3 contains 15 residues. This chain's CDR3 is CASSTSSVIIDTQYF. DNA of the CDR3: TGTGCCAGCAGCACATCTAGCGTAATTATAGATACGCAGTATTTT.

The V and J genes are TRBV21-1 and TRBJ2-7; TRBD2 reflects the table's D call only, with no check against the DNA. TRBV21-1 is noted as a pseudogene. The CDR3 spans 16 residues. The DNA of the CDR3 is TGTGCCAGCAGCAAACCCAAGCCGGAGGGGACCTACGAGCAGTACTTC. It yields the protein CASSKPKPEGTYEQYF.

The genes are TRBV25-1 and TRBJ2-7, with 7 bases identical to TRBD1. V was clipped by 5 bases and J by 2 bases; unmatched bases: 12. The germline V gene has CDR1 MGHDK and CDR2 SYGVNS. The CDR3 extends over 16 amino acids. The DNA of the CDR3 is TGTGCCAGCAGTCCGCCCCACGGGACAGTAGCCTACGAGCAGTACTTC. It specifies CASSPPHGTVAYEQYF.

The DNA for the CDR3 is TGTGCCAGCAGCCCGCGCTCGGCCGGGGAGCTGTTTTTT. Its translation is CASSPRSAGELFF. This chain links TRBV11-2 with TRBJ2-2; D is ambiguous. The V end lost 5 bases, the J end lost 6 bases, and 10 bases lay between the germline ends. This CDR3 comprises 13 residues. The germline CDR1 and CDR2 sequences are SGHAT and FQNNGV.

The chain carries TRBV5-1 and TRBJ2-3; tentatively, D is TRBD2 (6 bases). This CDR3 has 14 amino acids. CDR1 is SGHRS and CDR2 is YFSETQ in the germline V gene. Trimming removed 4 bases at V and 4 bases at J, with 13 bases between. The CDR3 bases are TGCGCCAGCAGCGGAGGGACGACGGCAGATACGCAGTATTTT. It is translated as CASSGGTTADTQYF. Based on the CDR3 plus reference TRBV5-1 and TRBJ2-3, the full variable domain is KAGVTQTPRYLIKTRGQQVTLSCSPISGHRSVSWYQQTPGQGLQFLFEYFSETQRNKGNFPGRFSGRQFSNSRSEMNVSTLELGDSALYLCASSGGTTADTQYFGPGTRLTVL.

The J gene is TRBJ1-1, the V gene TRBV18; D might be TRBD1 (5 bases). This CDR3 region has 12 residues. Germline loops: CDR1 KGHSH, CDR2 LQKENI. V shed 3 bases and J shed 13 bases, with 15 bases lying between them. This chain's CDR3 is CASSPTPSTVFF. The CDR3 DNA sequence: TGTGCCAGCTCACCCACCCCCTCGACAGTTTTCTTT.